One and the same sample provided the 17 T cell receptor beta chains below, sequenced in a study of OX40 agonist ivuxolimab in advanced cancers. TCRdb's copy holds only in-frame clones and misses some; the assay was immunoSEQ multiplex PCR. Among approximately 82,000 clones, approximately 86% were seen once, and the ten largest hold about 0.72%. The sequences come from CD4+ or CD8+ T cells sorted from blood, collected in a trial of the OX40 agonist ivuxolimab. All receptors come from an adult with an advanced solid tumor such as melanoma, head and neck, liver or kidney cancer.

The V gene is TRBV19, the J gene TRBJ2-5; 8 nucleotides agree with TRBD2. CDR1 is LNHDA, CDR2 SQIVND, per germline (reference sequence). The CDR3 length is 14 residues. The V gene end was trimmed by 4 bases and the J gene end by 5 bases; junction bases not matched to a gene: 6. The CDR3 coding sequence is TGTGCCAGTAGTAAAGGACCGGGGGGGGAGACCCAGTACTTC. Amino acid sequence: CASSKGPGGETQYF.

The chain combines TRBV11-3 with TRBJ2-1; D not certain. The germline gives CDR1 SGHNT, CDR2 YENEEA. The germline V and J ends were trimmed by 5 bases and 10 bases, with 24 bases remaining between them. The CDR3 runs 16 residues. This CDR3 is CASSPGRVKRIEEQFF. The CDR3 region has the DNA TGTGCCAGCAGCCCCGGAAGGGTTAAACGCATAGAGGAGCAGTTCTTC.

The chain joins TRBV11-2 to TRBJ2-1; maybe TRBD2 (5 bases). Deletions cut 5 bases from V and 5 bases from J, with 13 bases between. Germline lookup yields CDR1 SGHAT and CDR2 FQNNGV. The CDR3 is made up of 14 amino acids. The CDR3 loop is CASSGGRGDNEQFF. CDR3 DNA sequence: TGTGCCAGCAGCGGAGGACGTGGAGACAATGAGCAGTTCTTC.

This chain joins TRBV6-5 and TRBJ1-5, with D possibly being TRBD1 (5 bases). There are 14 residues in the CDR3. Germline V gene sequence: CDR1 MNHEY, CDR2 SVGAGI. The germline V and J ends were trimmed by 4 bases and 7 bases, with 14 bases remaining between them. For the CDR3, the DNA is TGTGCCAGCAGTTTCGTGGGGCCGGGACAGCCCCAGCATTTT. This sequence encodes CASSFVGPGQPQHF.

This chain joins TRBV19 and TRBJ2-3, with TRBD1 as a possible D gene (6 bases). Between the trimmed V and J ends, which lost 1 base and 2 bases, there was a span of 16 bases. CDR1 is LNHDA and CDR2 is SQIVND in the germline V gene (reference sequence). CDR3 size: 17 residues. CDR3 residues: CASSIGLGDTFTDTQYF. The CDR3 DNA follows: TGTGCCAGTAGTATAGGTTTAGGGGACACCTTCACAGATACGCAGTATTTT.

J is TRBJ2-2 and V is TRBV15; weak D call: TRBD2 (6 bases). The CDR3 length is 16 residues. V shed 0 bases and J shed 3 bases, with 11 bases lying between them. Germline loops: CDR1 LNHNV, CDR2 YYDKDF (reference sequence). CDR3 in DNA: TGTGCCACCAGCAGAGATCTGGGGGGACACACCGGGGAGCTGTTTTTT. This translates into CATSRDLGGHTGELFF.

The J gene is TRBJ2-5, the V gene TRBV19; the D gene is possibly TRBD2 (7 bases). V gave up 0 bases and J gave up 0 bases, with 11 bases separating them. Germline CDR1 is LNHDA and CDR2 is SQIVND (reference sequence). There are 16 residues in the CDR3. In DNA form, the CDR3 reads TGTGCCAGTAGTATAGATGGGAGGGGGAACCAAGAGACCCAGTACTTC. Its translation: CASSIDGRGNQETQYF.

This clone was seen only once. The chain couples TRBV4-2 to TRBJ2-7, with unresolved D. Trimming cost V 2 bases and J 2 bases, with 10 bases left between them. CDR3 length equals 14 residues. Per germline, CDR1 LGHNA and CDR2 YNFKEQ. CDR3 residues: CASSQRLGPYEQYF. CDR3 in DNA: TGTGCCAGCAGCCAACGCCTTGGTCCCTACGAGCAGTACTTC.

This rearrangement joins TRBV9 to TRBJ2-3; D is unresolved. CDR1 is SGDLS, CDR2 YYNGEE, per germline. Trimming cost V 4 bases and J 6 bases, with 9 bases left between them. The CDR3 sequence is 12 residues long. The CDR3 loop reads CASSPTGDTQYF. The DNA for the CDR3 is TGTGCCAGCAGCCCAACCGGGGATACGCAGTATTTT.

The rearrangement links TRBV7-2 to TRBJ2-7, with a tentative D call TRBD2 (6 bases). Germline V gives CDR1 SGHTA, CDR2 FQGNSA. V was pared by 10 bases and J by 3 bases, with 19 bases between. The CDR3 extends over 14 amino acids. CDR3 nucleotides: TGTGCCATCCCATGGAGGGCGGGAAGCTACGAGCAGTACTTC. Translating it yields CAIPWRAGSYEQYF.

There are a few counts of this clone. This sequence joins TRBV18 and TRBJ2-5; D is possibly TRBD1 (5 bases). CDR3 length equals 14 residues. Germline CDR1 and CDR2: KGHSH and LQKENI. The germline V and J ends were trimmed by 3 bases and 2 bases, with 10 bases remaining between them. CDR3 region: CASSPQRGQETQYF. The CDR3 DNA follows: TGTGCCAGCTCACCTCAAAGGGGTCAAGAGACCCAGTACTTC.

The rearrangement joins TRBV11-3 to TRBJ2-2; the match to TRBD1 covers 10 bases. J was trimmed by 6 bases and V by 5 bases; bases with no gene match: 18. This CDR3 region has 19 residues. Germline assignment: CDR1 SGHNT and CDR2 YENEEA. The CDR3, as DNA: TGTGCCAGCAGCCCTTGGGGGACAGGGGTAAAGGGACAGCCCGGGGAGCTGTTTTTT. Protein: CASSPWGTGVKGQPGELFF.

The CDR3 region has the DNA TGTGCCAGCAGACGCCAAGAGACCCAGTACTTC. Translating gives CASRRQETQYF. This chain links TRBV6-6 with TRBJ2-5; no reliable D call. Trimming left V 6 bases short and J 1 base short, with 3 bases between. The CDR3 contains 11 residues. Germline V gene lookup returns CDR1 MNHNY and CDR2 SVGAGI (reference sequence).

The genes are TRBV6-5 and TRBJ2-7, with D perhaps matching TRBD1 (6 bases). This CDR3 spans 15 amino acids. Germline V lookup: CDR1 MNHEY, CDR2 SVGAGI. Trimming cost V 6 bases and J 2 bases, with 17 bases left between them. This CDR3 is CASRPGRGRTYEQYF. DNA of the CDR3: TGTGCCAGCAGGCCGGGCAGGGGAAGGACCTACGAGCAGTACTTC.

J is TRBJ2-7 and V is TRBV5-6, with TRBD2 identical over 9 bases. The CDR3 has 14 residues. CDR1 is SGHDT and CDR2 is YYEEEE in the germline V gene. With 4 bases clipped from V and 7 bases from J, the junction kept 9 bases outside the gene matches. The CDR3 region has the DNA TGTGCCAGCAGCCGCGGGACTAGCCAGTATGAGCAGTACTTC. Its protein is CASSRGTSQYEQYF. The full variable domain, its missing parts supplied by reference TRBV5-6 and TRBJ2-7, is DAGVTQSPTHLIKTRGQQVTLRCSPKSGHDTVSWYQQALGQGPQFIFQYYEEEERQRGNFPDRFSGHQFPNYSSELNVNALLLGDSALYLCASSRGTSQYEQYFGPGTRLTVT.

The chain is built from TRBV10-2 and TRBJ2-7, with TRBD2 identical over 12 bases. Germline V gives CDR1 WSHSY, CDR2 SAAADI. J was trimmed by 1 base and V by 9 bases; bases with no gene match: 1. This CDR3 has 13 amino acids. CDR3 DNA: TGCGCCAGTGGACTAGCGGGATCCTACGAGCAGTACTTC. Encoded protein: CASGLAGSYEQYF.

This chain joins TRBV13 and TRBJ2-3, with 10 positions matching TRBD2. This CDR3 is 15 amino acids long. Per germline, CDR1 PRHDT and CDR2 FYEKMQ (reference sequence). V lost 5 bases, J lost 3 bases, and 5 bases stayed unmatched. This CDR3 is CASSRTSGTTDTQYF. The CDR3 DNA follows: TGTGCCAGCAGCCGTACTAGCGGGACGACAGATACGCAGTATTTT. Supplemented by reference TRBV13 and TRBJ2-3, the full variable domain reads AAGVIQSPRHLIKEKRETATLKCYPIPRHDTVYWYQQGPGQDPQFLISFYEKMQSDKGSIPDRFSAQQFSDYHSELNMSSLELGDSALYFCASSRTSGTTDTQYFGPGTRLTVL.